This section outlines one T cell receptor beta chain sequence together with its context. Germline V lookup: CDR1 SGDLS, CDR2 YYNGEE. This CDR3 contains 15 residues. V shed 4 bases and J 5 bases; nucleotides not matched to a gene: 11. This entry comes from a study of blood T cell repertoires in COVID-19. Cohorts were based on clinical histories the participants reported. For recovered donors of Cohort 3, there were two negative PCRs, clearance, or symptom resolution. The table came from immunoSEQ multiplex PCR; TCRdb's copy has only in-frame clones and leaves some out. The sample gives around 310,000 clones, roughly 90% of which show up once; over 9% is in the top ten.

The chain links TRBV9 to TRBJ2-5, with 7 positions matching TRBD2. The source is a woman younger than 45 who had recovered from COVID-19. Sequenced input: PBMCs or T cells enriched from blood (not recorded which). CDR3 DNA: TGTGCCAGCAGCCATCCTGGGACTATTGGCGAGACCCAGTACTTC. Translated: CASSHPGTIGETQYF.